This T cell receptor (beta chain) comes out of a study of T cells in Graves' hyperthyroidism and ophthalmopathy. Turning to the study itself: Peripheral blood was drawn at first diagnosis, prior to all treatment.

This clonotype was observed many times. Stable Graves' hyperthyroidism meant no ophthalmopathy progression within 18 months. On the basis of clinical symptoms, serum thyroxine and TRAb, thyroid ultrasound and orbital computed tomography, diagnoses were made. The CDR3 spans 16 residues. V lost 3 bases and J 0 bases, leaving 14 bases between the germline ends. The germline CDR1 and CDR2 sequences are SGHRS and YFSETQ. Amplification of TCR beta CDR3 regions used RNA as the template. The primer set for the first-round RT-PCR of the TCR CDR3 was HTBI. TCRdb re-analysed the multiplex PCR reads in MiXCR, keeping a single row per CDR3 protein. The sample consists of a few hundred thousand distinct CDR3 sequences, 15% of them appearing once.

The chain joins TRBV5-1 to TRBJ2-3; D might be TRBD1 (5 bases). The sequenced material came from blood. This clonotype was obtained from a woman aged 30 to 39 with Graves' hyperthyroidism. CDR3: CASSWTLDKSTDTQYF. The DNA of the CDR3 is TGCGCCAGCAGCTGGACCCTGGACAAAAGCACAGATACGCAGTATTTT.